The clone carrying this TCR beta chain was counted only a few times. What it binds is not known. 13 Jbeta primers and 60 Vbeta primers were used for the PCR. Original processing notes: About 11 million shared chains were among the roughly 78 million unique TCR beta chains that a later analysis counted. Profiled with immunoSEQ multiplex PCR; TCRdb holds only in-frame clones, not every one. The DNA was the basis for D and trimming; V, J and clone size are from that table. The table shows around 160,000 clones, with roughly two thirds occurring only once. The sample comes from a study of cytomegalovirus exposure and HLA in healthy donors. Study-wide findings and caveats: Available immune exposure information covered CMV serostatus only. In a later analysis, compared with equally common non-associated chains, HLA-associated beta chains were more expanded.

Trimming at V came to 7 bases and at J to 4 bases, leaving 22 bases not matched to a gene. From germline, CDR1 is SQVTM and CDR2 ANQGSEA. The CDR3 totals 18 residues. Sequencing used PBMCs. This rearrangement joins TRBV29-1 to TRBJ1-2; 9 nucleotides align to TRBD1. This sequence originates from a woman in her late teens or twenties in good health and CMV-seropositive. The CDR3 region is CSAAGAGQGGFLVYGYTF. The CDR3 DNA is TGCAGCGCCGCGGGAGCGGGACAGGGTGGGTTTTTGGTCTATGGCTACACCTTC.